The 20 T cell receptor beta chains listed next were all sequenced from one sample in a study of T cells in Graves' hyperthyroidism and ophthalmopathy. Researchers took RNA transcripts and amplified the TCR beta CDR3 regions from them. First-round RT-PCR with HTBI primers amplified the TCR CDR3 region. In TCRdb, the multiplex PCR reads were re-called with MiXCR into one record per CDR3 protein. This sample has about 540,000 distinct CDR3 sequences, with around 42% found just once. Sequencing input: peripheral blood or thyroid tissue (not recorded which). The source of these receptors is a woman aged 18-29 years with Graves' hyperthyroidism.

Comments on this clonotype: A read error may produce the germline difference seen at one junction end. The CDR3 bases are TGTGCCAGCAGCGTAACAGGAGAAAACTATGGCTACACCTTC. It codes for CASSVTGENYGYTF. The chain joins TRBV15 to TRBJ1-2, with a possible D match to TRBD1 (5 bases). Germline assignment: CDR1 LNHNV and CDR2 YYDKDF (reference sequence). The CDR3 consists of 14 residues. The full variable domain, with the rest looked up from reference TRBV15 and TRBJ1-2, is DAMVIQNPRYQVTQFGKPVTLSCSQTLNHNVMYWYQQKSSQAPKLLFHYYDKDFNNEADTPDNFQSRRPNTSFCFLDIRSPGLGDTAMYLCASSVTGENYGYTFGSGTRLTVV.

This clonotype was observed at least ten times. This rearrangement joins TRBV4-1 to TRBJ2-5; D not resolved. Germline CDR1 reads MGHRA; CDR2 reads YSYEKL. The V end lost 1 base, the J end lost 4 bases, and 10 bases lay between the germline ends. The CDR3 is made up of 14 amino acids. The CDR3 nucleotides read TGCGCCAGCAGCCAAGTCCCTGGGGTAGAGACCCAGTACTTC. Residues: CASSQVPGVETQYF.

This chain links TRBV5-4 with TRBJ1-2; a possible D gene is TRBD1 (6 bases). CDR1 and CDR2 (germline): SGHNT, YYREEE (reference sequence). V was clipped by 3 bases and J by 8 bases, with 17 bases between them. CDR3 length: 14 amino acids. The CDR3 nucleotides are TGTGCCAGCAGCTCCAGGGAGGGGGATGTCGGCTACACCTTC. This codes for CASSSREGDVGYTF.

This clonotype was detected many times. The chain has TRBV6-5 and TRBJ1-2; maybe TRBD1 (6 bases). This CDR3 is built from 12 residues. CDR1 is MNHEY and CDR2 is SVGAGI in the germline V gene. V shed 6 bases and J shed 6 bases, with 11 bases lying between them. This CDR3 reads CASRQGPDGYTF. The CDR3 DNA sequence: TGTGCCAGCAGACAGGGACCCGATGGCTACACCTTC.

This clonotype was observed many times. This sequence joins TRBV10-3 and TRBJ2-2; D is unclear. Germline V gene sequence: CDR1 ENHRY, CDR2 SYGVKD. V was clipped by 2 bases and J by 0 bases, with 10 bases between them. This CDR3 is built from 16 residues. The CDR3 loop is CAISERSAPNTGELFF. The CDR3 DNA sequence: TGTGCCATCAGTGAGCGGAGCGCCCCGAACACCGGGGAGCTGTTTTTT.

The chain links TRBV29-1 to TRBJ1-5; tentative D call: TRBD1 (5 bases). CDR3 length: 10 amino acids. Per the germline V gene, CDR1 is SQVTM and CDR2 is ANQGSEA. V lost 6 bases, J lost 11 bases, and 11 bases lay in between. The chain's CDR3 is CSVGEETQHF. The CDR3 DNA is TGCAGCGTGGGGGAAGAGACCCAGCATTTT.

CDR3 loop: CATEEQGKATQYF. The CDR3 region has the DNA TGTGCCACCGAGGAACAGGGGAAGGCGACCCAGTACTTC. This chain links TRBV15 with TRBJ2-5, with 7 bases matching TRBD1. This CDR3 region has 13 residues. Germline V gene data show CDR1 as LNHNV and CDR2 as YYDKDF (reference sequence). The V gene end was trimmed by 8 bases and the J gene end by 7 bases; junction bases not matched to a gene: 10. The complete variable domain, with remaining parts taken from reference TRBV15 and TRBJ2-5, reads DAMVIQNPRYQVTQFGKPVTLSCSQTLNHNVMYWYQQKSSQAPKLLFHYYDKDFNNEADTPDNFQSRRPNTSFCFLDIRSPGLGDTAMYLCATEEQGKATQYFGPGTRLLVL.

At least ten counts were recorded for this clonotype. The rearrangement uses TRBV12-3 or TRBV12-4 and TRBJ1-6; D unclear. Trimming left V 2 bases short and J 8 bases short, with 16 bases between. CDR3 size: 16 residues. The CDR3 sequence is CASSLRGQSEDSPLHF. The CDR3 region has the DNA TGTGCCAGCAGTTTACGGGGTCAGAGTGAGGATTCACCCCTCCACTTT.

The V gene is TRBV20-1, the J gene TRBJ2-5; D possibly corresponds to TRBD2 (5 bases). The germline gives CDR1 DFQATT, CDR2 SNEGSKA (reference sequence). Trimming took off 3 bases at V and 9 bases at J, with 5 bases between the two ends. The CDR3 covers 9 residues. The CDR3, as DNA: TGCAGTGCTAGCGGGGCCCAGTACTTC. It codes for CSASGAQYF.

This clonotype was counted between two and nine times. The chain recombines TRBV7-9 with TRBJ2-5; no clear D gene. Trimming removed 5 bases at V and 1 base at J, with 8 bases between. Per the germline V gene, CDR1 is SEHNR and CDR2 is FQNEAQ (reference sequence). CDR3 length equals 13 residues. CDR3 amino acids: CASSGIGQETQYF. DNA of the CDR3: TGTGCCAGCAGCGGGATCGGCCAAGAGACCCAGTACTTC.

This rearrangement joins TRBV7-8 to TRBJ2-1; D not resolved. From germline, CDR1 is SGHVS and CDR2 FQNEAQ. The CDR3 is 12 residues long. Deletions cut 5 bases from V and 10 bases from J, with 12 bases between. The CDR3 nucleotides are TGTGCCAGCAGCCCAGGTACACCCGAGCAGTTCTTC. It is translated as CASSPGTPEQFF.

The chain links TRBV9 to TRBJ2-2; weak D call: TRBD2 (5 bases). Looked up from germline, CDR1 is SGDLS and CDR2 is YYNGEE. Trimming took 3 bases from V and 7 from J, leaving 10 bases between them. CDR3 length: 13 residues. This chain's CDR3 is CASSGGGGGELFF. The CDR3 nucleotides read TGTGCCAGCAGCGGAGGAGGAGGCGGGGAGCTGTTTTTT.

The chain has TRBV20-1 and TRBJ1-5; TRBD1 might be the D (5 bases). Germline assignment: CDR1 DFQATT and CDR2 SNEGSKA (reference sequence). Trimming took off 5 bases at V and 11 bases at J, with 16 bases between the two ends. This CDR3 contains 12 residues. CDR3 nucleotide sequence: TGCAGTGCTTTGTTGGGGGGGGAGACCCAGCATTTT. It codes for CSALLGGETQHF.

This clonotype showed up just a few times. The chain recombines TRBV7-3 with TRBJ2-5; the match to TRBD1 covers 9 bases. The CDR3 sequence is 12 residues long. Germline V gene sequence: CDR1 SGHTA, CDR2 FQGTGA. The V and J ends lost 3 bases and 9 bases, in that order; junction bases with no gene match: 2. The CDR3 sequence is CASSLDRGSQYF. DNA for the CDR3: TGTGCCAGCAGCTTGGACAGGGGATCCCAGTACTTC.

The rearrangement uses TRBV2 and TRBJ2-7, with a weak D call TRBD1 (5 bases). The CDR3 runs 14 residues. Trimming left V 8 bases short and J 2 bases short, with 16 bases between. Germline V lookup: CDR1 SNHLY, CDR2 FYNNEI. The CDR3: CASVGQGVAYEQYF. The CDR3, as DNA: TGTGCCAGCGTAGGGCAGGGCGTAGCCTACGAGCAGTACTTC. Full variable domain (rest looked up from reference TRBV2 and TRBJ2-7): EPEVTQTPSHQVTQMGQEVILRCVPISNHLYFYWYRQILGQKVEFLVSFYNNEISEKSEIFDDQFSVERPDGSNFTLKIRSTKLEDSAMYFCASVGQGVAYEQYFGPGTRLTVT.

Comments on this clonotype: One base away lies a much larger clone, so this may be a sequencing read error. The CDR3 protein is CASRVRGAWVEAFF. The CDR3 coding sequence is TGTGCCAGCAGAGTCCGGGGGGCTTGGGTTGAAGCTTTCTTT. The rearrangement joins TRBV6-1 to TRBJ1-1; D is possibly TRBD1 (6 bases). This CDR3 spans 14 amino acids. V was trimmed by 6 bases and J by 7 bases, leaving 18 bases between them. Per the germline V gene, CDR1 is MNHNS and CDR2 is SASEGT.

This clonotype was recorded many times. The V and J genes are TRBV7-9 and TRBJ1-2, with D possibly TRBD1 on 5 matching bases. Germline V gene lookup returns CDR1 SEHNR and CDR2 FQNEAQ (reference sequence). The CDR3 length is 14 residues. V dropped 5 bases and J dropped 6 bases, with 16 bases sitting between them. CDR3: CASSPGLRAHGYTF. The CDR3 DNA reads as TGTGCCAGCAGCCCGGGACTTCGGGCGCATGGCTACACCTTC.

The chain carries TRBV2 and TRBJ2-7; maybe TRBD1 (6 bases). The J call is uncertain, as TRBJ2-5 better fits the DNA end. This CDR3 contains 15 residues. Germline loops: CDR1 SNHLY, CDR2 FYNNEI. CDR3 in amino acids: CASSDSTGTFETQYF. The CDR3 coding sequence is TGTGCCAGCAGTGACTCGACAGGAACGTTCGAGACCCAGTACTTC.

At least ten counts were recorded for this clonotype. V and J are TRBV4-1 and TRBJ1-5; D possibly corresponds to TRBD1 (6 bases). The CDR3 length is 16 residues. Germline V gene sequence: CDR1 MGHRA, CDR2 YSYEKL. Between the trimmed V and J ends, which lost 2 bases and 6 bases, there was a span of 17 bases. The CDR3 spells CASSQIGQQRGQPQHF. The DNA for the CDR3 is TGCGCCAGCAGCCAAATCGGACAGCAACGCGGTCAGCCCCAGCATTTT.

This clonotype was seen once. The rearrangement links TRBV29-1 to TRBJ2-5, with D possibly being TRBD1 (6 bases). Germline V gives CDR1 SQVTM, CDR2 ANQGSEA. CDR3 length equals 11 residues. Trimming took off 8 bases at V and 5 bases at J, with 12 bases between the two ends. Here the CDR3 DNA reads TGCAGCCCTACAGGGTCCGAGACCCAGTACTTC. This encodes CSPTGSETQYF.